The 27 T cell receptor beta chains listed next were all sequenced from one sample in a study of T cells after yellow fever vaccination. TCRdb re-called the 5' RACE reads through MiXCR, storing one row per CDR3 protein. The sample consists of 450,000 to 600,000 distinct CDR3 sequences, about 13% of them appearing once. The sequencing here drew on PBMCs, taken on the day of the yellow fever booster vaccination. The receptors were gathered from a man aged 25 to 40 who received the YFV17D yellow fever vaccine.

This chain connects TRBV7-2 to TRBJ1-2; 9 bases match TRBD1. CDR1 and CDR2 from the germline V gene are SGHTA and FQGNSA. CDR3 length: 14 amino acids. With V trimmed by 1 base and J by 8 bases, 5 bases remained unmatched. CDR3 sequence (DNA): TGTGCCAGCAGCTTAGGGGACAGGGCAGACGGCTACACCTTC. Translated, it gives CASSLGDRADGYTF.

The chain is built from TRBV20-1 and TRBJ2-4, with no clear D. The CDR3 is made up of 15 amino acids. Germline values: CDR1 DFQATT, CDR2 SNEGSKA (reference sequence). Trimming shortened V by 0 bases and J by 6 bases, and 15 bases separated the two germline ends. CDR3 in amino acids: CSARDLTGLGNIQYF. CDR3 nucleotide sequence: TGCAGTGCTAGAGATCTTACTGGCCTGGGAAACATTCAGTACTTC.

In its sample, this clonotype was seen many times. The V call is TRBV7-2, the J call TRBJ2-1; 8 bases agree with TRBD1. Germline V gene lookup returns CDR1 SGHTA and CDR2 FQGNSA. V trimming: 1 base; J trimming: 8 bases; junction bases outside the gene matches: 4. This CDR3 has 14 amino acids. The CDR3: CASSLDRGRYEQFF. DNA of the CDR3: TGTGCCAGCAGCTTAGACAGGGGGAGGTATGAGCAGTTCTTC.

This chain connects TRBV5-1 to TRBJ2-5, with 7 bases matching TRBD1. Per germline, CDR1 SGHRS and CDR2 YFSETQ. CDR3 length: 15 amino acids. V dropped 0 bases and J dropped 1; count of bases not matched to a gene: 3. The CDR3 loop reads CASSLDRGIQETQYF. DNA for the CDR3: TGCGCCAGCAGCTTGGACAGGGGAATCCAAGAGACCCAGTACTTC.

V is TRBV5-4 and J is TRBJ2-7, with TRBD2 matching 10 bases. Looked up from germline, CDR1 is SGHNT and CDR2 is YYREEE (reference sequence). This CDR3 contains 15 residues. The J segment lost 0 bases and the V segment lost 3 bases, leaving 3 bases of the junction unmatched. The CDR3, as DNA: TGTGCCAGCAGCTCCTCTAGCGGGAGCTCCTACGAGCAGTACTTC. Translated: CASSSSSGSSYEQYF.

This clonotype was counted a few times. The chain recombines TRBV21-1 with TRBJ2-7; TRBD1 is taken as the D call from the table, unchecked against the DNA. TRBV21-1 counts as a pseudogene. There are 16 residues in the CDR3. CDR3 region: CASSKHPRQGYYEQYF. The CDR3 DNA follows: TGTGCCAGCAGCAAACACCCTCGGCAGGGGTACTACGAGCAGTACTTC.

The rearrangement links TRBV7-2 to TRBJ2-1, with 8 bases fitting TRBD1. CDR1 SGHTA and CDR2 FQGNSA come from the germline V gene. The CDR3 contains 16 residues. Trimming removed 2 bases from V and 7 bases from J; junction bases left unmatched: 10. The CDR3 sequence is CASSLRVRQGANEQFF. The DNA for the CDR3 is TGTGCCAGCAGCTTAAGGGTCAGGCAGGGGGCTAATGAGCAGTTCTTC.

The CDR3 nucleotides are TGTGCCAGCAGCTCACGGCGACTAGCGGCTAACAATGAGCAGTTCTTC. Residues: CASSSRRLAANNEQFF. The rearrangement links TRBV7-2 to TRBJ2-1, with TRBD2 matching over 9 bases. The junction had 9 bases not matched to a gene; V was cut back by 4 bases and J by 5 bases. CDR3 length: 16 residues. Germline assignment: CDR1 SGHTA and CDR2 FQGNSA.

This sequence joins TRBV5-1 and TRBJ2-7; D is undetermined. The CDR3 spans 15 residues. Germline loops: CDR1 SGHRS, CDR2 YFSETQ. The V end was cut by 2 bases, the J end by 3 bases, with 15 bases between. CDR3 loop: CASSFRTRNDYEQYF. The CDR3 DNA is TGCGCCAGCAGCTTCAGGACCCGGAACGACTACGAGCAGTACTTC.

The chain has TRBV27 and TRBJ2-7; 8 bases are a match to TRBD1. Germline loops: CDR1 MNHEY, CDR2 SMNVEV (reference sequence). The CDR3 length is 15 residues. V trimming: 4 bases; J trimming: 3 bases; junction bases outside the gene matches: 8. DNA for the CDR3: TGTGCCAGCAGTTCTTCCAGACAGGGGTTCTACGAGCAGTACTTC. Translated, it gives CASSSSRQGFYEQYF.

The chain recombines TRBV14 with TRBJ2-2, with TRBD1 matching 9 bases. With 3 bases clipped from V and 2 bases from J, the junction kept 4 bases outside the gene matches. CDR1 is SGHDN and CDR2 is FVKESK in the germline V gene. The CDR3 runs 16 residues. Written as DNA, the CDR3 is TGTGCCAGCAGCCAGAGGACAGGGGCAAACACCGGGGAGCTGTTTTTT. This codes for CASSQRTGANTGELFF.

The chain combines TRBV6-1 with TRBJ1-1, with a possible D match to TRBD1 (5 bases). V was clipped by 0 bases and J by 0 bases, with 14 bases between them. This CDR3 comprises 17 residues. CDR1 is MNHNS and CDR2 is SASEGT in the germline V gene. In DNA form, the CDR3 reads TGTGCCAGCAGTGAAGCGCTTTGGGGGGGGATGAACACTGAAGCTTTCTTT. The encoded protein is CASSEALWGGMNTEAFF.

The sample holds a few counts of this clonotype. This chain uses TRBV7-2 with TRBJ1-4; tentatively, D is TRBD1 (5 bases). Trimming cost V 5 bases and J 7 bases, with 11 bases left between them. The CDR3 has 13 residues. Per germline, CDR1 SGHTA and CDR2 FQGNSA. CDR3 DNA: TGTGCCAGCAGCCCAGGGTTCGGTGAAAAACTGTTTTTT. Protein sequence: CASSPGFGEKLFF.

This clonotype was counted at least ten times. The chain links TRBV6-2 or TRBV6-3 to TRBJ2-1; D gene unclear. The CDR3 totals 10 residues. The germline V gene has CDR1 MNHEY and CDR2 SVGEGT. With 8 bases removed from V and 6 bases from J, the gap between germline ends came to 5 bases. CDR3 DNA sequence: TGTGCCAGCGGTAGCAATGAGCAGTTCTTC. This encodes CASGSNEQFF.

The J gene is TRBJ1-4, the V gene TRBV4-3; 9 nucleotides match TRBD1. Losses at the gene ends were 3 bases for V and 6 bases for J; bases not matched to a gene: 5. The germline CDR1 and CDR2 sequences are LGHNA and YSLEER. This CDR3 region has 15 residues. CDR3 residues: CASSHGGTGYEKLFF. CDR3 sequence (DNA): TGCGCCAGCAGCCACGGTGGGACAGGGTATGAAAAACTGTTTTTT.

The chain joins TRBV7-9 to TRBJ2-5, with D unclear. This CDR3 contains 12 residues. V was shortened by 5 bases and J by 2 bases, with 6 bases between the two germline ends. The germline CDR1 and CDR2 sequences are SEHNR and FQNEAQ (reference sequence). The DNA of the CDR3 is TGTGCCAGCAGCCCGGTACAAGAGACCCAGTACTTC. Protein: CASSPVQETQYF.

In its sample, this clonotype was seen a few times. The chain couples TRBV28 to TRBJ2-7, with TRBD1 matching 8 bases. Germline assignment: CDR1 MDHEN and CDR2 SYDVKM. CDR3 size: 14 residues. Trimming cost V 6 bases and J 3 bases; bases outside gene matches: 7. CDR3 coding DNA: TGTGCCAGCAGAACACAGGGGGGAGGCTACGAGCAGTACTTC. Amino acids: CASRTQGGGYEQYF.

This clonotype was seen a few times. V and J are TRBV20-1 and TRBJ2-2, with D tentatively TRBD2 (6 bases). The CDR3 is 15 amino acids. The V gene's germline CDR1 is DFQATT and CDR2 SNEGSKA (reference sequence). V was trimmed by 0 bases and J by 0 bases, leaving 8 bases between them. Here the CDR3 DNA reads TGCAGTGCTAGAGATCGGGAGACGAACACCGGGGAGCTGTTTTTT. This translates into CSARDRETNTGELFF.

This chain links TRBV10-3 with TRBJ2-5; D ambiguous. CDR3 length: 14 amino acids. The germline V gene encodes CDR1 ENHRY and CDR2 SYGVKD. V was trimmed by 6 bases and J by 5 bases, leaving 16 bases between them. The CDR3 is CAISPRVWDETQYF. The CDR3 coding sequence is TGTGCCATCAGCCCTAGGGTCTGGGATGAGACCCAGTACTTC.

This clonotype was picked up a small number of times. This chain joins TRBV5-1 and TRBJ2-2, with D maybe TRBD2 (5 bases). The CDR3 runs 15 residues. CDR1 is SGHRS and CDR2 is YFSETQ in the germline V gene. V shed 2 bases and J shed 7 bases, with 15 bases lying between them. The CDR3 nucleotides are TGCGCCAGCAGCTTCGGGGTAGGAACTTACGGGGAGCTGTTTTTT. It specifies CASSFGVGTYGELFF.

This clonotype was picked up one time. The gene calls are TRBV18 and TRBJ2-5; perhaps TRBD1 as D (5 bases). Trimming took 3 bases from V and 1 from J, leaving 12 bases between them. Germline assignment: CDR1 KGHSH and CDR2 LQKENI. The CDR3 totals 15 residues. CDR3 bases: TGTGCCAGCTCACCCCTCAACAGGTTCCAAGAGACCCAGTACTTC. Encoded protein: CASSPLNRFQETQYF. Supplemented by reference TRBV18 and TRBJ2-5, the full variable domain reads NAGVMQNPRHLVRRRGQEARLRCSPMKGHSHVYWYRQLPEEGLKFMVYLQKENIIDESGMPKERFSAEFPKEGPSILRIQQVVRGDSAAYFCASSPLNRFQETQYFGPGTRLLVL.

The chain is built from TRBV6-5 and TRBJ2-1; 9 bases are a match to TRBD1. The ends lost 3 bases at V and 5 bases at J; junction bases unmatched: 8. The germline V gene has CDR1 MNHEY and CDR2 SVGAGI. The CDR3 has 16 amino acids. This CDR3 is CASSYTGTGYHNEQFF. For the CDR3, the DNA is TGTGCCAGCAGTTATACCGGGACAGGGTACCACAATGAGCAGTTCTTC.

This clonotype has a count of ten or more. The chain recombines TRBV3-1 with TRBJ2-5; D is ambiguous. The germline V gene has CDR1 LGHDT and CDR2 YNNKEL (reference sequence). The CDR3 length is 13 residues. With 4 bases removed from V and 7 bases from J, the gap between germline ends came to 13 bases. CDR3 sequence: CASSLNTGGTQYF. The CDR3 nucleotides read TGTGCCAGCAGCCTTAACACCGGTGGGACCCAGTACTTC.

The sample holds a few counts of this clonotype. V is TRBV10-3 and J is TRBJ2-1; D perhaps matches TRBD2 (6 bases). Germline values: CDR1 ENHRY, CDR2 SYGVKD. Trimming took off 10 bases at V and 7 bases at J, with 20 bases between the two ends. CDR3 length equals 14 residues. CDR3 DNA: TGTGCCACGGGGGTTGGAGGGGCCCGGAATGAGCAGTTCTTC. It yields the protein CATGVGGARNEQFF.

The chain carries TRBV6-1 and TRBJ2-1; 15 bases match TRBD2. The germline V gene has CDR1 MNHNS and CDR2 SASEGT. J was trimmed by 7 bases and V by 6 bases; bases with no gene match: 7. The CDR3 totals 16 residues. For the CDR3, the DNA is TGTGCCAGCAGACTCAGGACTAGCGGGAGGGTAAATGAGCAGTTCTTC. Translating it yields CASRLRTSGRVNEQFF.

V gene TRBV21-1 combines with J gene TRBJ2-3; the DNA was not compared with TRBD1, the D call given in the table. TRBV21-1 is designated a pseudogene. The CDR3 runs 15 residues. The CDR3 DNA sequence: TGTGCCAGCTACCGCCGGGACAGGTTCACAGATACGCAGTATTTT. It yields the protein CASYRRDRFTDTQYF.

In its sample, this clonotype was seen a few times. The J gene is TRBJ1-5, the V gene TRBV7-8; D remains ambiguous. Germline V CDR1 and CDR2: SGHVS, FQNEAQ. The CDR3 loop spans 13 amino acids. Trimming removed 2 bases at V and 5 bases at J, with 7 bases between. DNA for the CDR3: TGTGCCAGCAGCTTACAGGCAGATCAGCCCCAGCATTTT. Its protein is CASSLQADQPQHF.